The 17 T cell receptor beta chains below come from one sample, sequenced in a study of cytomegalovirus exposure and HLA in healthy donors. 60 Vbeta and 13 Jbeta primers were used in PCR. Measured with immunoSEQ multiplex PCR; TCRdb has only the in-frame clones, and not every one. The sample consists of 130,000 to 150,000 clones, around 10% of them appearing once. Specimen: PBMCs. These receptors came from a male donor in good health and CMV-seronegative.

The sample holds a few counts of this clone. The CDR3: CAWISVGGTQETQYF. As DNA, the CDR3 is TGTGCCTGGATCTCAGTTGGGGGGACCCAAGAGACCCAGTACTTC. The V call is TRBV30, the J call TRBJ2-5; maybe TRBD2 (6 bases). Looked up from germline, CDR1 is GTSNPN and CDR2 is SVGIG (reference sequence). V lost 4 bases and J 1 base, leaving 16 bases between the germline ends. The CDR3 loop spans 15 amino acids.

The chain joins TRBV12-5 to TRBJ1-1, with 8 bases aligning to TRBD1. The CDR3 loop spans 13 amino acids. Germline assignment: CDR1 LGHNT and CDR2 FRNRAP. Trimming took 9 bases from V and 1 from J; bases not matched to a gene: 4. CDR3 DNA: TGTGCTAGCCGTGGGACAGGGAACACTGAAGCTTTCTTT. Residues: CASRGTGNTEAFF.

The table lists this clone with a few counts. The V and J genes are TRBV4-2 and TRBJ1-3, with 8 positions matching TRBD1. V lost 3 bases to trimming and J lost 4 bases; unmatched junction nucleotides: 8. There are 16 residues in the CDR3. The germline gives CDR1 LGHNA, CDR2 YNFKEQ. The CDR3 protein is CASSQAYGQGGNTIYF. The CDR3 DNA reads TGTGCCAGCAGCCAGGCATACGGACAGGGAGGAAACACCATATATTTT.

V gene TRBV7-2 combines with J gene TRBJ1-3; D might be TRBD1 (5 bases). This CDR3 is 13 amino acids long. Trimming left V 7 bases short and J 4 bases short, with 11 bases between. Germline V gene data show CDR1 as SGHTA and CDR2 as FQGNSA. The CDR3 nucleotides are TGTGCCAGCACCCAGACAGCAGGAAACACCATATATTTT. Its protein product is CASTQTAGNTIYF.

This CDR3 is CASSSGQGRLYGYTF. The CDR3 nucleotides read TGTGCCAGCAGTTCCGGACAGGGGAGGCTCTATGGCTACACCTTC. This chain links TRBV28 with TRBJ1-2; 9 positions match TRBD1. Germline values: CDR1 MDHEN, CDR2 SYDVKM. The CDR3 runs to 15 residues. V dropped 4 bases and J dropped 4; count of bases not matched to a gene: 7.

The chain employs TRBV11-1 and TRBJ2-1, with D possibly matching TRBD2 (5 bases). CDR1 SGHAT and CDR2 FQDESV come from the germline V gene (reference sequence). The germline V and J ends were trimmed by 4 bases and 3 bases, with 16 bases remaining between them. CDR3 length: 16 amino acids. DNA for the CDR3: TGTGCCAGCAGCTCTCACGGACTGGGCCGCTACAATGAGCAGTTCTTC. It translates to CASSSHGLGRYNEQFF.

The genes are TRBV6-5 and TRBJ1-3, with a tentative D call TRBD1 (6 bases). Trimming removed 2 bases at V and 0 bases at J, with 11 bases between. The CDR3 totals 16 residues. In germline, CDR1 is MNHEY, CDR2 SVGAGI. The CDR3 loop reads CASSYEGVYSGNTIYF. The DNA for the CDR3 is TGTGCCAGCAGTTACGAGGGGGTTTACTCTGGAAACACCATATATTTT.

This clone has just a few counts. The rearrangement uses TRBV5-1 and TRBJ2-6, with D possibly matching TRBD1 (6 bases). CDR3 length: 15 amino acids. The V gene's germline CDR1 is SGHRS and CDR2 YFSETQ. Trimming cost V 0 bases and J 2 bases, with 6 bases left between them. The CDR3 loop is CASSLGGPGANVLTF. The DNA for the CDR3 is TGCGCCAGCAGCTTGGGGGGGCCTGGGGCCAACGTCCTGACTTTC.

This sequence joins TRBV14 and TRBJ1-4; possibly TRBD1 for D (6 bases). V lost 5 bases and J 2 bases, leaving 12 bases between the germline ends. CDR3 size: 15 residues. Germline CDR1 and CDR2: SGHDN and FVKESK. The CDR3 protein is CASSDWGLTNEKLFF. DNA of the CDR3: TGTGCCAGCAGCGACTGGGGGCTGACTAATGAAAAACTGTTTTTT.

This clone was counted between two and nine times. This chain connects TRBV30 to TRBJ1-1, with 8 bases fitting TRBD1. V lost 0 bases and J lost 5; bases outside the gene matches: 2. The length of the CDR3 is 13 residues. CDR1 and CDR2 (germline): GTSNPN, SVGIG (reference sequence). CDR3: CAWSVTGGTEAFF. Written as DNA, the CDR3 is TGTGCCTGGAGTGTAACAGGGGGGACTGAAGCTTTCTTT.

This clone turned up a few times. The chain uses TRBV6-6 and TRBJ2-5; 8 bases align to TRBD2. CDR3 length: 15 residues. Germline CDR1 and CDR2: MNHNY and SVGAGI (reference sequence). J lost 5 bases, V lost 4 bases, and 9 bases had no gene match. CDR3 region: CASSWGSGGGETQYF. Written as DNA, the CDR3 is TGTGCCAGCAGTTGGGGATCGGGAGGGGGGGAGACCCAGTACTTC.

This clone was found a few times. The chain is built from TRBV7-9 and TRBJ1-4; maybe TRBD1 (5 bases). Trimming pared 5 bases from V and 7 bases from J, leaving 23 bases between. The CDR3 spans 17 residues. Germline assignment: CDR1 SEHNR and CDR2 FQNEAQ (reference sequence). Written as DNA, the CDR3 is TGTGCCAGCAGCCCCGACAGATCGTCGGCCATGGGTGAAAAACTGTTTTTT. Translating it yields CASSPDRSSAMGEKLFF.

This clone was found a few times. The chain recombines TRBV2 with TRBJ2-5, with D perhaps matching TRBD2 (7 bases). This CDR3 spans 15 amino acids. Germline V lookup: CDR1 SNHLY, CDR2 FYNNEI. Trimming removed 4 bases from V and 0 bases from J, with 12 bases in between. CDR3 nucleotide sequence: TGTGCCAGCAGTGGGCGGGGGCAGTACCAAGAGACCCAGTACTTC. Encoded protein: CASSGRGQYQETQYF.

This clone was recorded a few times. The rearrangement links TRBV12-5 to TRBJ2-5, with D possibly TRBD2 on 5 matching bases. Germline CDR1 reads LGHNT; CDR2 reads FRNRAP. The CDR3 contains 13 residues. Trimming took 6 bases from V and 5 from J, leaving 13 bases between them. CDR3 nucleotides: TGTGCTAGTGGCCGGGAACCGGGGGAGACCCAGTACTTC. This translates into CASGREPGETQYF. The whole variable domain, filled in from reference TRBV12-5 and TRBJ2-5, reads DARVTQTPRHKVTEMGQEVTMRCQPILGHNTVFWYRQTMMQGLELLAYFRNRAPLDDSGMPKDRFSAEMPDATLATLKIQPSEPRDSAVYFCASGREPGETQYFGPGTRLLVL.

CDR3 loop: CASSLAGAGYNEQFF. CDR3 sequence (DNA): TGTGCCAGCTCACTAGCGGGAGCGGGCTACAATGAGCAGTTCTTC. V is TRBV7-2 and J is TRBJ2-1; 11 bases match TRBD2. Germline V gene lookup returns CDR1 SGHTA and CDR2 FQGNSA. The CDR3 has 15 amino acids. V dropped 8 bases and J dropped 3; count of bases not matched to a gene: 6.

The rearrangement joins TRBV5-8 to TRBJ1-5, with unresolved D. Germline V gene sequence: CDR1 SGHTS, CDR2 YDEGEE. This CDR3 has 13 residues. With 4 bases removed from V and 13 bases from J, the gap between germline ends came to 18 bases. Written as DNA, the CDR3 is TGTGCCAGCAGCCCGGAGGGCAGTCGGGAGCAGCATTTT. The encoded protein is CASSPEGSREQHF.

CDR3 sequence: CASSIRGQGYEQYF. The CDR3 DNA follows: TGCGCCAGCAGCATAAGGGGCCAGGGTTACGAGCAGTACTTC. The chain couples TRBV5-1 to TRBJ2-7; a possible D gene is TRBD1 (5 bases). The CDR3 covers 14 residues. Germline V lookup: CDR1 SGHRS, CDR2 YFSETQ. Trimming took 4 bases from V and 4 from J, leaving 15 bases between them. Using reference TRBV5-1 and TRBJ2-7 for the parts outside the CDR3, the full variable domain is KAGVTQTPRYLIKTRGQQVTLSCSPISGHRSVSWYQQTPGQGLQFLFEYFSETQRNKGNFPGRFSGRQFSNSRSEMNVSTLELGDSALYLCASSIRGQGYEQYFGPGTRLTVT.